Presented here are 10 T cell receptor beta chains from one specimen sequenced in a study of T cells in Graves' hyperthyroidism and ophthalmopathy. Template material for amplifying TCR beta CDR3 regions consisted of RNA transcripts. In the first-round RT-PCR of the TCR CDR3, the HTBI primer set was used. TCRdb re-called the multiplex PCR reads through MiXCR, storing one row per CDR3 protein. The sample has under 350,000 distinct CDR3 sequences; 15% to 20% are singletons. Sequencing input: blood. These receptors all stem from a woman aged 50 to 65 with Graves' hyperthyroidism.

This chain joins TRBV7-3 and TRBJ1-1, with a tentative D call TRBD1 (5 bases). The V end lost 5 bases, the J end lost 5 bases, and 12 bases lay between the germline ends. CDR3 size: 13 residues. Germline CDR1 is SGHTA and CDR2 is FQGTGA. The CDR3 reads CASSTTRETEAFF. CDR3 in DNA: TGTGCCAGCAGCACGACCAGGGAGACTGAAGCTTTCTTT.

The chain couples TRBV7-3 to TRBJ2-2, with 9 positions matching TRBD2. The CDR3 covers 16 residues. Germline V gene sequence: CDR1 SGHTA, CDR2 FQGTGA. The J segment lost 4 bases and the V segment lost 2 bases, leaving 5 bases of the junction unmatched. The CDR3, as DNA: TGTGCCAGCAGCTTAGCGGGAGGGCCTGGCACCGGGGAGCTGTTTTTT. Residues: CASSLAGGPGTGELFF.

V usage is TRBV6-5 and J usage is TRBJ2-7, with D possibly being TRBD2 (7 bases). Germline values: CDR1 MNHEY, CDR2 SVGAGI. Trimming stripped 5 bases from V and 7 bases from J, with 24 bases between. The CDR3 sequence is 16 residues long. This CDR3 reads CASSHPQGAGRGEQYF. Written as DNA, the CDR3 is TGTGCCAGCAGTCACCCCCAGGGAGCGGGAAGGGGGGAGCAGTACTTC.

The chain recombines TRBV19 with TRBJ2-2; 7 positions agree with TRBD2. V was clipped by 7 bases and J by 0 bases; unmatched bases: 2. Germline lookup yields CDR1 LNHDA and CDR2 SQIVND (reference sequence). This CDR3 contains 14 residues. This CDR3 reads CASIGLANTGELFF. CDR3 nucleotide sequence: TGTGCCAGTATTGGACTAGCGAACACCGGGGAGCTGTTTTTT. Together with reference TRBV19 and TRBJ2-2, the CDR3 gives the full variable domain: DGGITQSPKYLFRKEGQNVTLSCEQNLNHDAMYWYRQDPGQGLRLIYYSQIVNDFQKGDIAEGYSVSREKKESFPLTVTSAQKNPTAFYLCASIGLANTGELFFGEGSRLTVL.

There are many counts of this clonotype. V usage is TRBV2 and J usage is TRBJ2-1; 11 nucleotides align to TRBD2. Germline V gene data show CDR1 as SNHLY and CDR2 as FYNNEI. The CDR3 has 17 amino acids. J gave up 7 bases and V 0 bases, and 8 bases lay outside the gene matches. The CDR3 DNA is TGTGCCAGCAGTGAAGCGACAATAGCGGGGGGGGGTAATGAGCAGTTCTTC. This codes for CASSEATIAGGGNEQFF.

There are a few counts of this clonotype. CDR3: CASSLTMTGRGETQYF. CDR3 DNA sequence: TGTGCCAGCAGCTTAACGATGACAGGGAGGGGAGAGACCCAGTACTTC. The chain couples TRBV7-9 to TRBJ2-5; D tentatively reads TRBD1 or TRBD2 (7 bases each). The germline gives CDR1 SEHNR, CDR2 FQNEAQ (reference sequence). The CDR3 is made up of 16 amino acids. The V end was cut by 2 bases, the J end by 4 bases, with 17 bases between.

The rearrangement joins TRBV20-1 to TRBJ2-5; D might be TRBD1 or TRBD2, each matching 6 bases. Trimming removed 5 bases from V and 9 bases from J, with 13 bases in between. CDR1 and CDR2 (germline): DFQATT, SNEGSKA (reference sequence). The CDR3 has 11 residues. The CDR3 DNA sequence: TGCAGTGCTCCAAGGGGGGAGGCCCAGTACTTC. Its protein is CSAPRGEAQYF.

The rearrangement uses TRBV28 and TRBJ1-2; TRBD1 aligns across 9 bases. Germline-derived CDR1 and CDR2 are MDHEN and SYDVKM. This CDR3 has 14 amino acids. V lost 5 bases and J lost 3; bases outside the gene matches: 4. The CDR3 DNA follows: TGTGCCAGCAGTCCCCGGACAGGGGACTATGGCTACACCTTC. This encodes CASSPRTGDYGYTF.

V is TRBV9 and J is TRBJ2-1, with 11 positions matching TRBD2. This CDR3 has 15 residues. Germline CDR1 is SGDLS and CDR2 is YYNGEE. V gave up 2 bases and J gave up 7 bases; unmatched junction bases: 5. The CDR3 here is CASSVSGGANNEQFF. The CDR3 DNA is TGTGCCAGCAGCGTTAGCGGGGGGGCCAATAATGAGCAGTTCTTC.

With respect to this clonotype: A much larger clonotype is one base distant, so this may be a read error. This CDR3 reads CASSLSTRGAFPLAKSGELFF. Here the CDR3 DNA reads TGTGCCAGCAGCTTATCCACGAGGGGGGCCTTCCCCCTCGCGAAATCCGGGGAGCTGTTTTTT. The V and J genes are TRBV11-3 and TRBJ2-2; TRBD1 or TRBD2 may be the D gene (6 bases each). CDR3 length: 21 amino acids. Trimming stripped 2 bases from V and 6 bases from J, with 31 bases between. Germline V gene lookup returns CDR1 SGHNT and CDR2 YENEEA.